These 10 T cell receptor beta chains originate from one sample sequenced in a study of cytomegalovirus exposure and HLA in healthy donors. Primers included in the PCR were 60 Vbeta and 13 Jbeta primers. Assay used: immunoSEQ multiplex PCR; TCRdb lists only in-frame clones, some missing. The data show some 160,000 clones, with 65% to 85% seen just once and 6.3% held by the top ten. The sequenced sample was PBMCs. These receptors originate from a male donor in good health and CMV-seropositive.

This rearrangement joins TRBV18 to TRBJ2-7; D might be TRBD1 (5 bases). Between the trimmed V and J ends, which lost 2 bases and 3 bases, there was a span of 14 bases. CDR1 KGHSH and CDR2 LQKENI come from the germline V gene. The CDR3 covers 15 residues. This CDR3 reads CASSPTGFPFYEQYF. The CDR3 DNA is TGTGCCAGCTCACCAACAGGATTCCCCTTCTACGAGCAGTACTTC.

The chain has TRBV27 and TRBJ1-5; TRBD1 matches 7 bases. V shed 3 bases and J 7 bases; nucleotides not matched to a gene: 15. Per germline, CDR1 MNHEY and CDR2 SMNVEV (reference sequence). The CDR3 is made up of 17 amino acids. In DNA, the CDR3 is TGTGCCAGCAGTTTCCCCCGTGGGACAGCCGGCGGGCAGCCCCAGCATTTT. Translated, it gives CASSFPRGTAGGQPQHF.

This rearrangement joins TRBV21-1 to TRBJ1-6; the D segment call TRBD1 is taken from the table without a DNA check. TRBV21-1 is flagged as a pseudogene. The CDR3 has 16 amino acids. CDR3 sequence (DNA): TGTGCCAGCAGCAAAGAGGGCAGGGGGTACGTTTCACCCCTCCACTTT. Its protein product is CASSKEGRGYVSPLHF.

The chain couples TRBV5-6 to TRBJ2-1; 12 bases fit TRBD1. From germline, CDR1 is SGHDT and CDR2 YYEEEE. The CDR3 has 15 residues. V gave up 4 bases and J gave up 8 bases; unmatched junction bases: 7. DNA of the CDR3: TGTGCCAGCAGCACTTTGGGACAGGGGGCCCATGAGCAGTTCTTC. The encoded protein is CASSTLGQGAHEQFF.

CDR3 in amino acids: CASSPGQGNQPQHF. As DNA, the CDR3 is TGTGCCAGCTCACCGGGACAGGGGAATCAGCCCCAGCATTTT. This chain joins TRBV18 and TRBJ1-5, with 10 bases aligning to TRBD1. Trimming took 3 bases from V and 4 from J; bases not matched to a gene: 0. CDR3 length: 14 amino acids. Germline V gene lookup returns CDR1 KGHSH and CDR2 LQKENI.

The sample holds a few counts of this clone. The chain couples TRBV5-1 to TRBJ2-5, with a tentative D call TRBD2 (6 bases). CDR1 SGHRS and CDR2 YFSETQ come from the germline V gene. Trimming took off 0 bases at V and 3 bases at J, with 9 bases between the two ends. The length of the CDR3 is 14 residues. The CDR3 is CASSLERGEETQYF. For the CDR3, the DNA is TGCGCCAGCAGCTTGGAACGCGGGGAAGAGACCCAGTACTTC.

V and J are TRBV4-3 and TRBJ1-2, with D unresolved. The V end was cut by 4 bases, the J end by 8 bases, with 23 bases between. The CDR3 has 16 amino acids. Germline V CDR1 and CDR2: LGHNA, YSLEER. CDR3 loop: CASSPAGGRRFEGYTF. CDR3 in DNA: TGCGCCAGCAGCCCAGCGGGAGGACGCCGCTTCGAAGGCTACACCTTC.

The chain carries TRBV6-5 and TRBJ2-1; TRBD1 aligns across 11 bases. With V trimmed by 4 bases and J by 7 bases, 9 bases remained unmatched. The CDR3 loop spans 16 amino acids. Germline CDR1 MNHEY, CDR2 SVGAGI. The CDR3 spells CASSSPRDRGFNEQFF. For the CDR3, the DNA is TGTGCCAGCAGTTCCCCCCGGGACAGGGGGTTTAATGAGCAGTTCTTC.

The CDR3 DNA reads as TGCGCCAGCAGCTTGGGACAGGATACTAGCACAGATACGCAGTATTTT. Translating gives CASSLGQDTSTDTQYF. The chain combines TRBV5-1 with TRBJ2-3; D might be TRBD1 (6 bases). V lost 0 bases, J lost 0 bases, and 11 bases lay in between. The CDR3 consists of 16 residues. Germline CDR1 is SGHRS and CDR2 is YFSETQ.

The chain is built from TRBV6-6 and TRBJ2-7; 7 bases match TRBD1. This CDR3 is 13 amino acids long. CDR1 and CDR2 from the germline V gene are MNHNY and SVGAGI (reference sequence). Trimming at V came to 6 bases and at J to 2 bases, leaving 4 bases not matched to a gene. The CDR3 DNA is TGTGCCAGCAGACAGGGGATCGCCTACGAGCAGTACTTC. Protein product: CASRQGIAYEQYF.